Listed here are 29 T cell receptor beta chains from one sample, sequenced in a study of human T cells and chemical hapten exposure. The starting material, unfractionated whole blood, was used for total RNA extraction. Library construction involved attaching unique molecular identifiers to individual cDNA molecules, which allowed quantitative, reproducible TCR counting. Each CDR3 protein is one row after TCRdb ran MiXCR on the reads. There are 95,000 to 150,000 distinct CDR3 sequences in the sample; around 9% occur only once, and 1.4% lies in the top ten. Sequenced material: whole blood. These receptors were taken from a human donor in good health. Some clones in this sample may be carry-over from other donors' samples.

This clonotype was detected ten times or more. CDR3 nucleotide sequence: TGTGCCAGCACTCAGTACAGGGCAGGGAATGAAAAACTGTTTTTT. It specifies CASTQYRAGNEKLFF. V is TRBV12-3 or TRBV12-4 and J is TRBJ1-4, with a weak D call TRBD1 (6 bases). V was shortened by 7 bases and J by 5 bases, with 17 bases between the two germline ends. The CDR3 totals 15 residues.

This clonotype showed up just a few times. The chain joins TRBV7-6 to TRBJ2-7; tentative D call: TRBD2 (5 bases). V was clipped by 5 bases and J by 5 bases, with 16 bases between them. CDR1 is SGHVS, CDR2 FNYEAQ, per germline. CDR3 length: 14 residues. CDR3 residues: CASSPRPGLDEQYF. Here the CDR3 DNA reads TGTGCCAGCAGCCCTAGGCCCGGACTCGACGAGCAGTACTTC.

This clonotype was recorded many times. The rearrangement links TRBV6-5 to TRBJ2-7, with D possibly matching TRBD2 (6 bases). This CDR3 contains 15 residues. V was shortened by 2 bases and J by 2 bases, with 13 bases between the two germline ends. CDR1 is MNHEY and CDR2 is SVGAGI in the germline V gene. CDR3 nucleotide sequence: TGTGCCAGCAGTTACCTCCGGGGGACTGCCTACGAGCAGTACTTC. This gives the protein CASSYLRGTAYEQYF.

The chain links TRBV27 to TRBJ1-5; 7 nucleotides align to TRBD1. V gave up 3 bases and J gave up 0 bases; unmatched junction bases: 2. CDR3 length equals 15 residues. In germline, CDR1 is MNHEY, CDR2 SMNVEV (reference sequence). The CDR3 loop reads CASSFRGYSNQPQHF. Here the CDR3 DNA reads TGTGCCAGCAGTTTCAGGGGGTATAGCAATCAGCCCCAGCATTTT.

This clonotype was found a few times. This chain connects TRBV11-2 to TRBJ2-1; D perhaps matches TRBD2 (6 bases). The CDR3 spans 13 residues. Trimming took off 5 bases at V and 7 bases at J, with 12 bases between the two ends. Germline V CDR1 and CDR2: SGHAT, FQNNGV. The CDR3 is CASSPGRGNEQFF. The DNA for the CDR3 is TGTGCCAGCAGCCCCGGACGGGGGAATGAGCAGTTCTTC.

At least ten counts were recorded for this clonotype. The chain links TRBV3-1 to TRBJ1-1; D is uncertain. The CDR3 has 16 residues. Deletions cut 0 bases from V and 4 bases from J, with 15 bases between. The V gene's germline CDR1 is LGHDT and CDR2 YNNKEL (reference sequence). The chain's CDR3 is CASSQDWEGGLTEAFF. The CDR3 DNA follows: TGTGCCAGCAGCCAAGACTGGGAGGGAGGGCTCACTGAAGCTTTCTTT.

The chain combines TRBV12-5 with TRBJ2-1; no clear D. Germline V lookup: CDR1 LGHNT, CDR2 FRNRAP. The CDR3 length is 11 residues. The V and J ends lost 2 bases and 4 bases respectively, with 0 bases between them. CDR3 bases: TGTGCTAGTGGTTTGTACAATGAGCAGTTCTTC. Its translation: CASGLYNEQFF.

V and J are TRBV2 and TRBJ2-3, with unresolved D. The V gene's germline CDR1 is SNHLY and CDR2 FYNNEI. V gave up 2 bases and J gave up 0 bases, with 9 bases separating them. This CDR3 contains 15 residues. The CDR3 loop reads CASSEKGRSTDTQYF. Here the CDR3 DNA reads TGTGCCAGCAGTGAAAAGGGCCGGAGCACAGATACGCAGTATTTT.

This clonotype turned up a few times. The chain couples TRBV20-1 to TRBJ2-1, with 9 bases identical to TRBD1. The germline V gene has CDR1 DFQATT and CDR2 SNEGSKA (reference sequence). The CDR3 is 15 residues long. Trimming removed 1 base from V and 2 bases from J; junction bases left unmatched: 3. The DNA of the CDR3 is TGCAGTGCTAGAGGGGACAGGGTTCCCTACAATGAGCAGTTCTTC. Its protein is CSARGDRVPYNEQFF.

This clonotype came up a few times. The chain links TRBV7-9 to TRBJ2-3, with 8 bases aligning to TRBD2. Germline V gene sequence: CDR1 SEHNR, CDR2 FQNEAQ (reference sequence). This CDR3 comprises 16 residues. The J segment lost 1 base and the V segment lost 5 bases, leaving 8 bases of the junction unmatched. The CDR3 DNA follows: TGTGCCAGCAGCGGACCGGGAGGGCCGGGCACAGATACGCAGTATTTT. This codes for CASSGPGGPGTDTQYF.

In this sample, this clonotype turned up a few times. CDR3 sequence: CASSLGLGAYYNEQFF. Written as DNA, the CDR3 is TGTGCCAGCAGCTTAGGGCTGGGGGCCTACTACAATGAGCAGTTCTTC. This sequence joins TRBV11-2 and TRBJ2-1; maybe TRBD1 (6 bases). The CDR3 spans 16 residues. CDR1 is SGHAT, CDR2 FQNNGV, per germline. Trimming cost V 1 base and J 3 bases, with 13 bases left between them.

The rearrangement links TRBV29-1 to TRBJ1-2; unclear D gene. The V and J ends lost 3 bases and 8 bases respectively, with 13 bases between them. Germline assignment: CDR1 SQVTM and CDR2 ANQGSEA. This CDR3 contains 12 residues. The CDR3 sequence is CSVEEGQGGYTF. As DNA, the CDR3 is TGCAGCGTTGAGGAAGGCCAAGGGGGCTACACCTTC.

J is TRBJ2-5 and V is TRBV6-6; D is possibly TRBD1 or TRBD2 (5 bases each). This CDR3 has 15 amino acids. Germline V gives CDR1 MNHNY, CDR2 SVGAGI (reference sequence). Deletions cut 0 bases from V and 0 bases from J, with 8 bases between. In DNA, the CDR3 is TGTGCCAGCAGTTACTCAGGGACCTACCAAGAGACCCAGTACTTC. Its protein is CASSYSGTYQETQYF.

The CDR3, as DNA: TGCATCGCAAAGGGGGTACAAGAGACCCAGTACTTC. Protein: CIAKGVQETQYF. This chain joins TRBV20-1 and TRBJ2-5; TRBD1 might be the D (6 bases). This CDR3 region has 12 residues. Germline CDR1 and CDR2: DFQATT and SNEGSKA (reference sequence).

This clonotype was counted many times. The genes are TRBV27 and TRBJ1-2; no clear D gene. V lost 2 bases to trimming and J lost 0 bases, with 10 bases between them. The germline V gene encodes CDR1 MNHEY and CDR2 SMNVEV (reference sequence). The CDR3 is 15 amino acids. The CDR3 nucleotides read TGTGCCAGCAGTTTACGGGGAGTAGCTAACTATGGCTACACCTTC. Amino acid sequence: CASSLRGVANYGYTF.

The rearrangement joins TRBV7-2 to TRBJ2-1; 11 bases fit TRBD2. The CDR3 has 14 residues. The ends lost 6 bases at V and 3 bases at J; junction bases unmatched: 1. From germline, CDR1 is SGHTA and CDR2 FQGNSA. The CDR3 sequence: CASRTSGNYNEQFF. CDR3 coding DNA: TGTGCCAGCAGGACTAGCGGGAACTACAATGAGCAGTTCTTC.

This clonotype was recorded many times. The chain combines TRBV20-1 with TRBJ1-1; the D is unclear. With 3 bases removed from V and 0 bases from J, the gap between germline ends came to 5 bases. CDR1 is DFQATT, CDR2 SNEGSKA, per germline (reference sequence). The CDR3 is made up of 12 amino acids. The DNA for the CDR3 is TGCAGTGCTAGGAGAGTGAACACTGAAGCTTTCTTT. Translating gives CSARRVNTEAFF.

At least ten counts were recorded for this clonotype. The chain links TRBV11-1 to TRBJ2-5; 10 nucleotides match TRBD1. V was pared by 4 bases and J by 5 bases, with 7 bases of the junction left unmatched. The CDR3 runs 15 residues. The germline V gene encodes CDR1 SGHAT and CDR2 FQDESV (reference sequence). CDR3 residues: CASSYPDRGLETQYF. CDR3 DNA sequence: TGTGCCAGCAGCTACCCAGACAGGGGGCTTGAGACCCAGTACTTC.

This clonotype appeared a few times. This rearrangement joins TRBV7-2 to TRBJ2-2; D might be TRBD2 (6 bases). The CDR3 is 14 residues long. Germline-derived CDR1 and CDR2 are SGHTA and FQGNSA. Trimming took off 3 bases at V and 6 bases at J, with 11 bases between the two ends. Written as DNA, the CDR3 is TGTGCCAGCAGCTTTACACGACTAGCCGGGGAGCTGTTTTTT. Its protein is CASSFTRLAGELFF.

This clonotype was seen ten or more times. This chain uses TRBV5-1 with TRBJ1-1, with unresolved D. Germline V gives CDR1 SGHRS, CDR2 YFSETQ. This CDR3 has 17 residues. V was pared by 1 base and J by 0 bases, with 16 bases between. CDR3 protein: CASSLTWIRSMNTEAFF. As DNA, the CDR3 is TGCGCCAGCAGCTTGACCTGGATTAGATCAATGAACACTGAAGCTTTCTTT.

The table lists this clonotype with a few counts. This CDR3 is CASRPTSDTEQFF. The CDR3 bases are TGTGCCAGCAGGCCCACTAGCGATACTGAGCAGTTCTTC. The rearrangement joins TRBV7-9 to TRBJ2-1, with 7 bases identical to TRBD2. The V gene's germline CDR1 is SEHNR and CDR2 FQNEAQ (reference sequence). The CDR3 extends over 13 amino acids. V lost 6 bases to trimming and J lost 9 bases; unmatched junction nucleotides: 8.

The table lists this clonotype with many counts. CDR3 coding DNA: TGCGCCAGCAGCCAAGATCGCGGGATGGAGGAGCTGTTTTTT. As protein: CASSQDRGMEELFF. The V call is TRBV4-3, the J call TRBJ2-2; a weak D match, TRBD2 (6 bases). Germline CDR1 is LGHNA and CDR2 is YSLEER. The V and J ends lost 0 bases and 10 bases respectively, with 12 bases between them. This CDR3 spans 14 amino acids.

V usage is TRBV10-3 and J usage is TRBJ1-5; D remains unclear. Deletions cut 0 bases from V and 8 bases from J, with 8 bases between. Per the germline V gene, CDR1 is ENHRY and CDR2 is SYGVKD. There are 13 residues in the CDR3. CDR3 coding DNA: TGTGCCATCAGTGAGTCGGACGGGAAGCCCCAGCATTTT. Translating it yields CAISESDGKPQHF.

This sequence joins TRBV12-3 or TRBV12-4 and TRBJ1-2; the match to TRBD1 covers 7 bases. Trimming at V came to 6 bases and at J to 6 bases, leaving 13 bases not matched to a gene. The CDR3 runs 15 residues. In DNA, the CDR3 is TGTGCCAGCAGCGCCCCCGGACAGGCGATAGATGGCTACACCTTC. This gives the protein CASSAPGQAIDGYTF.

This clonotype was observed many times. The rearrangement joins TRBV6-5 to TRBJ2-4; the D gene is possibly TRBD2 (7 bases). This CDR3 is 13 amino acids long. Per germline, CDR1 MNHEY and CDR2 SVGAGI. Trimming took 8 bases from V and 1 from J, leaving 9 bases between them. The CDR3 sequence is CASGRGAKNIQYF. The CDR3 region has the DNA TGTGCCAGCGGGAGGGGGGCCAAAAACATTCAGTACTTC.

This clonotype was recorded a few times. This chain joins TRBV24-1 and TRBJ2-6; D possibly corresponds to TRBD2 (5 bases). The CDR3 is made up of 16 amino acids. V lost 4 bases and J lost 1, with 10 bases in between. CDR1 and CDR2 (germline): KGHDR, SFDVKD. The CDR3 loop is CATSDSAASGANVLTF. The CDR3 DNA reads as TGTGCCACCAGTGACTCAGCGGCATCTGGGGCCAACGTCCTGACTTTC.

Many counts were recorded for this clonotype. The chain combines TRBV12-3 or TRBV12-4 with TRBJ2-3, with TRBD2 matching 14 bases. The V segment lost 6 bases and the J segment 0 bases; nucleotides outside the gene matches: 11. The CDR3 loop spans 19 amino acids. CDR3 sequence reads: CASRGTPGLAGVSTDTQYF. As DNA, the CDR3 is TGTGCCAGCAGAGGAACGCCGGGACTAGCGGGAGTAAGCACAGATACGCAGTATTTT.

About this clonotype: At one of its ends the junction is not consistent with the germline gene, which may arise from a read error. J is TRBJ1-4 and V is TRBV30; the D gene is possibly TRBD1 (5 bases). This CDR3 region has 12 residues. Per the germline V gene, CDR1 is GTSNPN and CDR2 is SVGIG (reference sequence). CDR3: CTWKGPNEKLFF. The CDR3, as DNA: TGTACCTGGAAGGGGCCTAATGAAAAACTGTTTTTT.

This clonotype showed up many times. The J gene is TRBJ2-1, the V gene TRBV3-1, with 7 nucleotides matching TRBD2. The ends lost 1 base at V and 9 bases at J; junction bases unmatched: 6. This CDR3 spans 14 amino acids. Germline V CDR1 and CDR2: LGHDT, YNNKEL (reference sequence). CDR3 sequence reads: CASSQGIPGGEQFF. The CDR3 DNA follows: TGTGCCAGCAGCCAAGGGATCCCGGGGGGTGAGCAGTTCTTC.